This T cell receptor (beta chain) was retrieved from a study of T cells in women clearing cervical HPV infection (dated by TCRdb to the late 2010s). The study in broad terms: The cases were 20 to 30 women with histologically confirmed HPV16-related CIN3 or worse, and 2 of those women had invasive cancers. Controls were more than 20 women whose single incident HPV16 infection cleared within 12 months without precancer or cancer developing. Blood from cases was collected at the visit at which the lesion was first identified, whereas blood from controls was collected once infection was no longer detected. Among cases, blood sampling occurred a median of about 150 days after lesion detection, with an interquartile range of 90 to 200 days. HLA typing was available for only a few women, so HLA type could not be excluded as a confounder. Nested within Costa Rica's Guanacaste HPV Natural History Study, an exploratory proof-of-principle case-control study compared TCR repertoires across cervical HPV16 outcomes. Cases and controls were matched on year of sample collection and on age within five years. Median age was approximately 30 years in cases versus roughly 40 in controls, and baseline characteristics did not differ significantly. In the parent cohort, some 10,000 women aged 18 or older were enrolled in Guanacaste, Costa Rica, during about 1992 to 1994 and were followed for over six years. Five blinded duplicates per group were added as quality controls, giving approximately 60 samples: approximately 50 participants and 10 replicates. Study-wide conclusions, independent of this receptor: CIN3+ cases had significantly higher TCR repertoire richness than controls across sequencing depths, but evenness did not differ between the groups. TRBV6-7 relative abundance was lower in cases than in controls (around 0.11% versus 0.15%; Bonferroni P = 0.0008). Because the number of T cells per sample was unknown, the richness differences could reflect varying T-cell content rather than repertoire biology. Random forest classifiers combining richness and V gene abundances distinguished cases from controls with an estimated AUC of 0.83. The cross-sectional design could not show whether associations preceded infection or resulted from it; effector/memory subsets and HPV-specific T cells were not isolated.

Every participant had a single incident cervical HPV16 infection, and women with prevalent HPV16 infections were excluded. Cervical HPV DNA was detected with MY09/MY11 PCR, and genotyping was done with dot-blot hybridization. Approximately 15 mL of heparinized blood was centrifuged, after which the buffy coat was aliquoted, frozen at -30 degrees C, and then stored at -80 degrees C. QIAGEN kits were used to extract genomic DNA from the buffy coat specimens. Reading the germline V gene gives CDR1 SGHDN and CDR2 FVKESK. The CDR3 runs 15 residues from the cysteine to the phenylalanine. The DNA shown is the part of the CDR3 that was read: 36 bases, in frame from base 1. The immunoSEQ assay used multiplex PCR to amplify TCR beta CDR3 regions from an average of approximately 1,100 ng of genomic DNA per sample. The assay corrected primer bias using a complete synthetic TCR repertoire to establish an amplification baseline. Amplicons were sequenced on the Illumina platform. In the original analysis: Error correction of the sequences involved clustering with frequency ratios plus a modified nearest-neighbor algorithm, after which the sequences were analyzed in the immunoSEQ Analyzer using IMGT gene definitions. At each rarefaction depth, TCR richness and evenness were averaged across 20 rarefaction repeats, and samples with fewer sequences than that depth were excluded. Wilcoxon rank sum tests with FDR correction were used to compare relative abundances of V, D and J genes between the groups. For the blinded duplicates, the intraclass correlation was 95% to 97% for TCR richness and averaged 76.4% across some 66 gene segments. This immuneACCESS table, as held by TCRdb, lists in-frame sequences with V and J called but not all clones. Of the missing ones, under half trace to an unresolved V gene in checked studies; the others have no known cause. That table furnishes V, J and clone size, whereas the DNA furnished D and trimming. The table for this sample shows about 23,000 clones. The top ten clones comprise roughly 24% of the sample.

Notes on this clone: Its target antigen remains unknown. One end of the junction fails to match germline, which may point to a read error. The read terminates 3 residues before the CDR3 end, so the remaining end is supplied by the germline J gene. Different DNA sequences within this sample yield the same CDR3.

The material sequenced was blood buffy coat. Rearrangement joined TRBV14 to TRBJ1-3; the D segment could be TRBD1, given 5 matching bases. This TCR derives from a woman between 18 and 69 years old with a cervical HPV16 infection that either progressed to CIN3+ or cleared (not recorded which). The CDR3 corresponds to CASSRPGLSGNTIYF. The CDR3 bases that were read are TGTGCCAGCAGCCGGCCGGGACTCTCTGGAAACACA.